This paragraph reports one T cell receptor beta chain. Its antigen remains unidentified. After removal of 0 bases from V and 8 bases from J, the junction contained 4 bases not matched to a gene. This CDR3 spans 15 amino acids. From germline, CDR1 is PRHDT and CDR2 FYEKMQ (reference sequence). This entry comes from a study of regulatory T cells in long-lasting Graves disease. The time point here: newly diagnosed GD, antithyroid drugs for less than 3 months. PBMCs were the source of the RNA used for TCR sequencing. Study-level points and caveats: Favored usage of TRBV28, TRBJ1-2 and TRBJ2-5 was recorded in persistent disease.

Library construction for TCR beta used iRepertoire HTBI primers and Arm-PCR of CDR3 regions. In the authors' methods: Across all samples, approximately 64 TRBV segments and around 14 TRBJ segments were identified. TCRdb re-analysed the multiplex PCR reads in MiXCR, keeping a single row per CDR3 protein. These V and J calls originate from TCRdb's pipeline instead of the authors' own analysis. The sample shows under 500,000 distinct CDR3 sequences, roughly 15% of them seen only once. The same data also contributed to another study, on T cells in Graves' hyperthyroidism and ophthalmopathy.

This TCR came from a woman aged 25 to 39 with Graves disease. This chain connects TRBV13 to TRBJ1-4; the match to TRBD1 covers 9 bases. The sequences come from peripheral blood mononuclear cells (PBMCs), collected at new diagnosis, from a patient treated with antithyroid drugs. CDR3 coding DNA: TGTGCCAGCAGCTTAGGTCGGGACAGGGTAGAAAAACTGTTTTTT. It yields the protein CASSLGRDRVEKLFF.